This TCR beta chain originates from a study of T cells in Graves' hyperthyroidism and ophthalmopathy. Study context: Upon initial diagnosis and before any treatment, peripheral blood was collected.

Researchers amplified the TCR beta CDR3 regions from RNA transcripts. The TCR CDR3 first-round RT-PCR relied on the HTBI primer set. TCRdb re-called the multiplex PCR reads through MiXCR, storing one row per CDR3 protein. The sample contains roughly 330,000 distinct CDR3 sequences, about 15% of which appear only once. The CDR3 sequence is 15 residues long. CDR1 SNHLY and CDR2 FYNNEI come from the germline V gene. Trimming pared 9 bases from V and 0 bases from J, leaving 12 bases between. Graves' hyperthyroidism was deemed stable given no ophthalmopathy progression within 18 months. This clonotype was counted a few times. Its specificity is not known. Study-wide results and caveats: Ophthalmopathy onset followed model prediction by a median about 6.9 months.

The sample taken for sequencing was blood. The source of this sequence is a young man with Graves' hyperthyroidism. This chain links TRBV2 with TRBJ2-6; D perhaps matches TRBD1 (6 bases). The CDR3 reads CASVTDSSGANVLTF. In DNA form, the CDR3 reads TGTGCCAGTGTTACGGACAGCTCTGGGGCCAACGTCCTGACTTTC.